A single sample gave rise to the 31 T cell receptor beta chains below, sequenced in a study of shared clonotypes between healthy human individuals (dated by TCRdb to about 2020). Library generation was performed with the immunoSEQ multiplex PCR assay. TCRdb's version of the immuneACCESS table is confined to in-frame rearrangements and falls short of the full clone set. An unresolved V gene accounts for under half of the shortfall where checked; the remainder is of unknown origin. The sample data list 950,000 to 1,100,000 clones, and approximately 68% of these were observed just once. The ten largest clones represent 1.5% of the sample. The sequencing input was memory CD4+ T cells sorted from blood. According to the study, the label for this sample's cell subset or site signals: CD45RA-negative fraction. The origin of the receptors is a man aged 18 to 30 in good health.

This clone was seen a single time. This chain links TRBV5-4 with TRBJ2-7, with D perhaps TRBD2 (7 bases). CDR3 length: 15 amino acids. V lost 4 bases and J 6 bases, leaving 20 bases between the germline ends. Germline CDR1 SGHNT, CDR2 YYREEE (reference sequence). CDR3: CASSPGGTRGPEQYF. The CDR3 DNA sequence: TGTGCCAGCAGCCCCGGGGGGACCCGGGGGCCCGAGCAGTACTTC. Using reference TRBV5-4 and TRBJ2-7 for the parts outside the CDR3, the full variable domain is ETGVTQSPTHLIKTRGQQVTLRCSSQSGHNTVSWYQQALGQGPQFIFQYYREEENGRGNFPPRFSGLQFPNYSSELNVNALELDDSALYLCASSPGGTRGPEQYFGPGTRLTVT.

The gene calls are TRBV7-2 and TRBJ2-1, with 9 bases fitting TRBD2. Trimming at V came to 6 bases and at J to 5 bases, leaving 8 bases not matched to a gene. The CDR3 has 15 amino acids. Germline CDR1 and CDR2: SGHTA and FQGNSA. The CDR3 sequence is CASRPPGLAHNEQFF. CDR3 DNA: TGTGCCAGCAGGCCACCGGGACTAGCACACAATGAGCAGTTCTTC.

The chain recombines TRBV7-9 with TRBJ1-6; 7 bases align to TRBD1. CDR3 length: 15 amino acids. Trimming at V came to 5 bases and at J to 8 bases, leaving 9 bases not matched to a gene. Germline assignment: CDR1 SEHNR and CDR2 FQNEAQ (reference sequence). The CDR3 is CASSTSDRPHSPLHF. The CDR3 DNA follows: TGTGCCAGCAGCACCTCGGACAGGCCCCATTCACCCCTCCACTTT.

This CDR3 reads CASSTTSGSRDEQFF. The DNA for the CDR3 is TGTGCCAGTAGTACGACTAGCGGGAGTCGCGATGAGCAGTTCTTC. The chain has TRBV19 and TRBJ2-1, with 12 bases matching TRBD2. The CDR3 is 15 amino acids. The J segment lost 8 bases and the V segment lost 4 bases, leaving 6 bases of the junction unmatched. The germline CDR1 and CDR2 sequences are LNHDA and SQIVND (reference sequence).

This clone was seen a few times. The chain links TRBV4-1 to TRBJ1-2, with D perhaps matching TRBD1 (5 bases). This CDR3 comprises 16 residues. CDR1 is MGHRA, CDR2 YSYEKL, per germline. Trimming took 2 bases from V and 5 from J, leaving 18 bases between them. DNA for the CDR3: TGCGCCAGCAGCCAATACGGGACGAGGGGCCTTTATGGCTACACCTTC. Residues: CASSQYGTRGLYGYTF.

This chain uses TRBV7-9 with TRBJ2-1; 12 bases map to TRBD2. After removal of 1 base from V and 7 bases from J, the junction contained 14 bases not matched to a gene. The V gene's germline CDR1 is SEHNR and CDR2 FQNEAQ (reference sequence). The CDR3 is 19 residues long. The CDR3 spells CASSLGRITSGGSTNEQFF. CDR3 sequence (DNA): TGTGCCAGCAGCTTAGGTCGGATAACTAGCGGGGGGTCTACGAATGAGCAGTTCTTC. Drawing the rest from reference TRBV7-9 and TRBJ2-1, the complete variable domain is DTGVSQNPRHKITKRGQNVTFRCDPISEHNRLYWYRQTLGQGPEFLTYFQNEAQLEKSRLLSDRFSAERPKGSFSTLEIQRTEQGDSAMYLCASSLGRITSGGSTNEQFFGPGTRLTVL.

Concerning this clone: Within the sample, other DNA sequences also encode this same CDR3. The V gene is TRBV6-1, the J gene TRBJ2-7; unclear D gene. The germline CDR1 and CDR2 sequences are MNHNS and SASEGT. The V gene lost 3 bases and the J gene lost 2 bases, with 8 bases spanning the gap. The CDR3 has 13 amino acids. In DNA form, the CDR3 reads TGTGCCAGCAGTGACGGGCAGACCTACGAGCAGTACTTC. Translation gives CASSDGQTYEQYF.

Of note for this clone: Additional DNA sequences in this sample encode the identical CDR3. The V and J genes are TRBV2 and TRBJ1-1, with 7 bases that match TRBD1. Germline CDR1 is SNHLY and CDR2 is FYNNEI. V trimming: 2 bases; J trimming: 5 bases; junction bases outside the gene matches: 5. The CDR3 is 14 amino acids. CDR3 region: CASSERRGLTEAFF. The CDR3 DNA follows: TGTGCCAGCAGTGAAAGGAGGGGGCTAACTGAAGCTTTCTTT.

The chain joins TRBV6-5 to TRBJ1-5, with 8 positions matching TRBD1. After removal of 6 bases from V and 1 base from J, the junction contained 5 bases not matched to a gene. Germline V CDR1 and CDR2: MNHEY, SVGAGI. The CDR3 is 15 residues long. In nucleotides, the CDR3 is TGTGCCAGCAGACCGTACAGGGGGAGCAATCAGCCCCAGCATTTT. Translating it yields CASRPYRGSNQPQHF.

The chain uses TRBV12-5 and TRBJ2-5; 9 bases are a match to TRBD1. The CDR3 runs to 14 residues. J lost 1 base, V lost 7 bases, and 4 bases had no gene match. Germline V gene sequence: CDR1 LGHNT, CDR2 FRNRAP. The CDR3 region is CASAWTGAQETQYF. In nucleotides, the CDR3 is TGTGCTAGTGCCTGGACAGGGGCCCAAGAGACCCAGTACTTC.

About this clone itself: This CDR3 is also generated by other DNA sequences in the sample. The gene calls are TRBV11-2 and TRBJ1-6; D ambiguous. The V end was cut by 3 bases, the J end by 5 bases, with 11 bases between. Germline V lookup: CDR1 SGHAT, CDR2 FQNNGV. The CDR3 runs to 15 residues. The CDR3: CASSFSSGNNSPLHF. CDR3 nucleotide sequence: TGTGCCAGCAGCTTTTCTTCAGGAAATAATTCACCCCTCCACTTT.

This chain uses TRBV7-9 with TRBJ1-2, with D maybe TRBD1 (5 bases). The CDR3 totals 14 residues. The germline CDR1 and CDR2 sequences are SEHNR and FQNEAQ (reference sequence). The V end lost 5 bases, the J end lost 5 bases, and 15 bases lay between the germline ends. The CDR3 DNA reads TGTGCCAGCAGCCCCGATTGGGGCGGGTATGGCTACACCTTC. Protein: CASSPDWGGYGYTF. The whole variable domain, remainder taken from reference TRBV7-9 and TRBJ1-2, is DTGVSQNPRHKITKRGQNVTFRCDPISEHNRLYWYRQTLGQGPEFLTYFQNEAQLEKSRLLSDRFSAERPKGSFSTLEIQRTEQGDSAMYLCASSPDWGGYGYTFGSGTRLTVV.

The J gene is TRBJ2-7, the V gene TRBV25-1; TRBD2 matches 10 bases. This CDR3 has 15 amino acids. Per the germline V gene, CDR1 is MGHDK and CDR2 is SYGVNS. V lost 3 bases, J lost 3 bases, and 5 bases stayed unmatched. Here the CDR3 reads CASSDVAGGVYEQYF. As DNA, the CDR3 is TGTGCCAGCAGTGATGTAGCGGGAGGCGTCTACGAGCAGTACTTC.

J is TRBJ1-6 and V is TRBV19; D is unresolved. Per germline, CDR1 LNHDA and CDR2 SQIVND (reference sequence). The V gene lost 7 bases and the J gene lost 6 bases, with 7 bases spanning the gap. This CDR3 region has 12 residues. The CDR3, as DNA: TGTGCCAGTAACGCCGGTAATTCACCCCTCCACTTT. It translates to CASNAGNSPLHF.

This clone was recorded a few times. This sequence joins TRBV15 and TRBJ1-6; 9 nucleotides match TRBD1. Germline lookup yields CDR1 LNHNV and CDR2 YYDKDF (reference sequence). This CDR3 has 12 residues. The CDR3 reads CASGTGNSPLHF. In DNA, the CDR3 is TGTGCTAGCGGGACAGGGAATTCACCCCTCCACTTT.

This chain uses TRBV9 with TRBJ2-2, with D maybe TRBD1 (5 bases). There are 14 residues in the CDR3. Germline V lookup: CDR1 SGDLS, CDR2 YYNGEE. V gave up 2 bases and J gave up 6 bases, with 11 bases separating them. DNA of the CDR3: TGTGCCAGCAGCGTGGAAGGGGTCTCCGGGGAGCTGTTTTTT. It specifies CASSVEGVSGELFF.

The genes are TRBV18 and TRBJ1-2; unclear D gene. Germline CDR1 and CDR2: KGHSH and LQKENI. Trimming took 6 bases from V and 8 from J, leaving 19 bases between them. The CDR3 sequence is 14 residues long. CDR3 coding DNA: TGTGCCAGCTCCCCGAGGGCGGAGGGAGGAGGCTACACCTTC. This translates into CASSPRAEGGGYTF.

The CDR3 is CASSPRQIQPQHF. Here the CDR3 DNA reads TGTGCCAGCAGTCCACGACAGATTCAGCCCCAGCATTTT. V and J are TRBV2 and TRBJ1-5; a possible D gene is TRBD1 (5 bases). The CDR3 sequence is 13 residues long. V was shortened by 5 bases and J by 6 bases, with 11 bases between the two germline ends. CDR1 and CDR2 from the germline V gene are SNHLY and FYNNEI.

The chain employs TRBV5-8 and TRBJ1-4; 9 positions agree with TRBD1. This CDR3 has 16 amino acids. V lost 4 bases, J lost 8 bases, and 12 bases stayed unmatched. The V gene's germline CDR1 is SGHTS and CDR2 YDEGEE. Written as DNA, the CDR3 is TGTGCCAGCAGCCCCGGGACAGGGTTCTTCGAAGAAAAACTGTTTTTT. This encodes CASSPGTGFFEEKLFF. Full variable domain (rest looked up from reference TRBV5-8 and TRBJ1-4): EAGVTQSPTHLIKTRGQQATLRCSPISGHTSVYWYQQALGLGLQFLLWYDEGEERNRGNFPPRFSGRQFPNYSSELNVNALELEDSALYLCASSPGTGFFEEKLFFGSGTQLSVL.

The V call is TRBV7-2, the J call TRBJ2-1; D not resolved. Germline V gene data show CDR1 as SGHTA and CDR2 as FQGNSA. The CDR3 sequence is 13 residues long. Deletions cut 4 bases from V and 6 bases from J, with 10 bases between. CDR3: CASSSYKANEQFF. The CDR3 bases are TGTGCCAGCAGCTCATACAAGGCCAATGAGCAGTTCTTC.

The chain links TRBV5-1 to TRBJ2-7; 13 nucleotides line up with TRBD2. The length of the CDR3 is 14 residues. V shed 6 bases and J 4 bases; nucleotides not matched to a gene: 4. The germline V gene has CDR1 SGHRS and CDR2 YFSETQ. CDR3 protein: CASTWTSGSYEQYF. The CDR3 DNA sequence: TGCGCCAGCACCTGGACTAGCGGGAGTTACGAGCAGTACTTC.

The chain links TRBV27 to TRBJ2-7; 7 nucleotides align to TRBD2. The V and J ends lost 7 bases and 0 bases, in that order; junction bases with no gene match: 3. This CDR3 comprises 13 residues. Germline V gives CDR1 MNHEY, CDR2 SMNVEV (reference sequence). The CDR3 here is CASMGGNSYEQYF. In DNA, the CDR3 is TGTGCCAGCATGGGGGGGAACTCCTACGAGCAGTACTTC.

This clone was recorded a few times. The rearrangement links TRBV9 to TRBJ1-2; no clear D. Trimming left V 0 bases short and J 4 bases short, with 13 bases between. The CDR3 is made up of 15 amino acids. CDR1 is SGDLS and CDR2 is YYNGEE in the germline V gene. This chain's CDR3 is CASSVGAGPAYGYTF. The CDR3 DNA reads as TGTGCCAGCAGCGTAGGGGCAGGCCCAGCCTATGGCTACACCTTC. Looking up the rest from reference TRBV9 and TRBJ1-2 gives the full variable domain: DSGVTQTPKHLITATGQRVTLRCSPRSGDLSVYWYQQSLDQGLQFLIQYYNGEERAKGNILERFSAQQFPDLHSELNLSSLELGDSALYFCASSVGAGPAYGYTFGSGTRLTVV.

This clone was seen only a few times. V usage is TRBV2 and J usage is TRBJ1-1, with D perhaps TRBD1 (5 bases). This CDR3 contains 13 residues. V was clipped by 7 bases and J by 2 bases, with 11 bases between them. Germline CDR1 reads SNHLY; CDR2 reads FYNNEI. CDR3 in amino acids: CASTRGENTEAFF. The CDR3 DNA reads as TGTGCCAGCACCAGAGGGGAAAACACTGAAGCTTTCTTT.

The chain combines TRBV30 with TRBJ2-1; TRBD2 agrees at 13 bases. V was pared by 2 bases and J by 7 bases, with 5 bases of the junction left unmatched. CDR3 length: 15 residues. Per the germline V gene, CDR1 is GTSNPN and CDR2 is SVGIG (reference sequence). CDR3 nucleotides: TGTGCCTGGAGTAGATTGACTAGCGGGGGGAATGAGCAGTTCTTC. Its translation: CAWSRLTSGGNEQFF.

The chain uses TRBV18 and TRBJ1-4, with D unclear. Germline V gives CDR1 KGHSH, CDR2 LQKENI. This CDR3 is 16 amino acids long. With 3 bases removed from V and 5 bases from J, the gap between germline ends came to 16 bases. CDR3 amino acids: CASSPREGLINEKLFF. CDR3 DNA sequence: TGTGCCAGCTCACCTCGAGAGGGTCTGATAAATGAAAAACTGTTTTTT. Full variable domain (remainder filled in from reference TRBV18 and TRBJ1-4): NAGVMQNPRHLVRRRGQEARLRCSPMKGHSHVYWYRQLPEEGLKFMVYLQKENIIDESGMPKERFSAEFPKEGPSILRIQQVVRGDSAAYFCASSPREGLINEKLFFGSGTQLSVL.

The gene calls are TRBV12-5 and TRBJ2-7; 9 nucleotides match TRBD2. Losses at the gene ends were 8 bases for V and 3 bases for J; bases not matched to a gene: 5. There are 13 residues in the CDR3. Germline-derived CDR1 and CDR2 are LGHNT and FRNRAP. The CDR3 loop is CASSASGVYEQYF. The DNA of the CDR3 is TGTGCTAGTTCGGCTAGCGGGGTCTACGAGCAGTACTTC.

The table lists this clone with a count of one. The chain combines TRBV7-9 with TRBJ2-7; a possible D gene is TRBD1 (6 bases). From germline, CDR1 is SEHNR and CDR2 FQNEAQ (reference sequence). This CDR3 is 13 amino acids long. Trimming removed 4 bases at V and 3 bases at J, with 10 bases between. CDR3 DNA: TGTGCCAGCAGCTCACAGGGTGGCTACGAGCAGTACTTC. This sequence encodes CASSSQGGYEQYF.

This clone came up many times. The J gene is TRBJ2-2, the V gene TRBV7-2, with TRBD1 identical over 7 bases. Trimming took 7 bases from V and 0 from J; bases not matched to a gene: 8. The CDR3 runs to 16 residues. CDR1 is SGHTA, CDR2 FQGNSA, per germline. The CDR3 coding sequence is TGTGCCAGCATCCACCCCGGGACAGCGAACACCGGGGAGCTGTTTTTT. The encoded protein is CASIHPGTANTGELFF.

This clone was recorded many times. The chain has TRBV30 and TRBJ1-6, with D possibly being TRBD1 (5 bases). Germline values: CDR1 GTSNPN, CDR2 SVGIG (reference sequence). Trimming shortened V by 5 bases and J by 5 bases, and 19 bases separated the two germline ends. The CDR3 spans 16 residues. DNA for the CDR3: TGTGCCTGGGGGGGACTCCCCGGGAACGATAATTCACCCCTCCACTTT. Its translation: CAWGGLPGNDNSPLHF.

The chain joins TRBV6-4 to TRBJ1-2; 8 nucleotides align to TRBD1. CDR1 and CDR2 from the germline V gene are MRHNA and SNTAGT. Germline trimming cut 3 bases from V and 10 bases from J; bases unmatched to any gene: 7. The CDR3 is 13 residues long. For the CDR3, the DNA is TGTGCCAGCAGTGAAGGGCAGGGGGCTGCCTACACCTTC. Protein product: CASSEGQGAAYTF.